These 5 T cell receptor beta chains originate from one sample sequenced in a study of blood T cell repertoires in COVID-19. The repertoire was sequenced with immunoSEQ multiplex PCR; TCRdb's copy has only in-frame clones and lacks some. This table holds 200,000 to 250,000 clones, around 90% found once. What was sequenced was PBMCs or T cells enriched from blood (not recorded which). All receptors derive from a woman between 50 and 59 years old with acute COVID-19.

The chain employs TRBV5-6 and TRBJ2-1, with TRBD2 as a possible D gene (5 bases). Germline-derived CDR1 and CDR2 are SGHDT and YYEEEE. The CDR3 length is 13 residues. Trimming took off 3 bases at V and 3 bases at J, with 7 bases between the two ends. Written as DNA, the CDR3 is TGTGCCAGCAGCTCCGGGATCTACAATGAGCAGTTCTTC. Protein: CASSSGIYNEQFF.

This chain connects TRBV30 to TRBJ1-1, with TRBD1 as a possible D gene (6 bases). There are 14 residues in the CDR3. CDR1 is GTSNPN and CDR2 is SVGIG in the germline V gene (reference sequence). V was clipped by 3 bases and J by 1 base, with 12 bases between them. CDR3 residues: CAWSATGWNTEAFF. The CDR3 nucleotides read TGTGCCTGGAGCGCAACAGGGTGGAACACTGAAGCTTTCTTT.

The chain recombines TRBV28 with TRBJ2-1; 7 positions agree with TRBD1. CDR3 length equals 13 residues. CDR1 and CDR2 from the germline V gene are MDHEN and SYDVKM. The V segment lost 11 bases and the J segment 5 bases; nucleotides outside the gene matches: 9. The CDR3 region is CAGNRGGDNEQFF. The CDR3 DNA follows: TGTGCCGGAAACAGGGGTGGGGACAATGAGCAGTTCTTC.

This chain connects TRBV7-8 to TRBJ1-1; D not resolved. Germline V gene sequence: CDR1 SGHVS, CDR2 FQNEAQ. The CDR3 runs 15 residues. Trimming stripped 1 base from V and 4 bases from J, with 13 bases between. CDR3 nucleotides: TGTGCCAGCAGCTTAGGGGCCGCTCGGGGCACTGAAGCTTTCTTT. This codes for CASSLGAARGTEAFF.

The V gene is TRBV7-6, the J gene TRBJ1-2, with TRBD1 as a possible D gene (6 bases). The V end was cut by 1 base, the J end by 0 bases, with 9 bases between. Germline V gene sequence: CDR1 SGHVS, CDR2 FNYEAQ. The CDR3 is 15 residues long. CDR3 loop: CASSLGQEANYGYTF. The CDR3 region has the DNA TGTGCCAGCAGCTTAGGACAGGAGGCTAACTATGGCTACACCTTC.